This T cell receptor (beta chain) came from a study of Ad26.COV2.S vaccination and SARS-CoV-2 variants. At the level of the study: Once, or twice with 56 days between doses, Ad26.COV2.S was given intramuscularly.

CDR3 length equals 15 residues. Germline V gene sequence: CDR1 MGHRA, CDR2 YSYEKL. Trimming took 6 bases from V and 0 from J, leaving 13 bases between them. Treatment given: roughly 19 received Ad26.COV2.S at low or high dose, single or two shots; about 5 received placebo; per-sample allocation not given. Sampling occurred on day 63 after the first vaccine or placebo injection. In regard to this clone: The target antigen is unknown.

Some clones are missing from TCRdb's copy, which holds only in-frame ones; the method was immunoSEQ multiplex PCR. The sample has fewer than 400,000 clones, around 91% seen once; the top ten hold 1.5% to 2%. Study-wide points: Relative to placebo recipients, vaccine recipients exhibited elevated spike-specific TCR breadth.

The input for sequencing was peripheral blood, taken in a trial of Ad26.COV2.S vaccine versus placebo. This TCR was recovered from a person between 18 and 65 years old who received the Ad26.COV2.S COVID-19 vaccine or a placebo. The genes are TRBV4-1 and TRBJ2-3; D is possibly TRBD2 (6 bases). DNA of the CDR3: TGCGCCAGCAGTCGCTGGGCGGGAAGCACAGATACGCAGTATTTT. It yields the protein CASSRWAGSTDTQYF.